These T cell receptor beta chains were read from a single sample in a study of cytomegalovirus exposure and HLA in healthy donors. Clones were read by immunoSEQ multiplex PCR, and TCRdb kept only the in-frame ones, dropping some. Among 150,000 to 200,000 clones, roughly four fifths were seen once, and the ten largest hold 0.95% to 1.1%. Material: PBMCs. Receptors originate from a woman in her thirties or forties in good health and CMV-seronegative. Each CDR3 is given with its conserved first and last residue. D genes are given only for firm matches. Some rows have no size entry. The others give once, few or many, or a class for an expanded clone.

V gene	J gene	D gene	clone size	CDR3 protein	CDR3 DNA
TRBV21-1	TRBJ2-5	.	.	CASPAGQGHGGPQETQYF	TGTGCCAGCCCCGCGGGACAGGGTCACGGTGGTCCCCAAGAGACCCAGTACTTC
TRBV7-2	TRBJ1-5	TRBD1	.	CASSLRSGGFEQPQHF	TGTGCCAGCAGCTTAAGGTCAGGGGGGTTCGAACAGCCCCAGCATTTT
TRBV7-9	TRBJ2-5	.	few	CASSLRRETQYF	TGTGCCAGCAGCTTAAGGCGGGAGACCCAGTACTTC
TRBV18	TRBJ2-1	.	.	CASSRRTDNEQFF	TGTGCCAGCTCAAGGAGAACCGACAATGAGCAGTTCTTC
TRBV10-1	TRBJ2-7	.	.	CASVNRADTYEQYF	TGCGCCAGTGTAAATAGAGCGGATACCTACGAGCAGTACTTC
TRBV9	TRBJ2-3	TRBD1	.	CASSVAQDRQGRDTQYF	TGTGCCAGCAGCGTAGCCCAAGACCGACAGGGGCGAGATACGCAGTATTTT
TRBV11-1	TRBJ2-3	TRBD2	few	CASSLQTSGNTDTQYF	TGTGCCAGCAGCTTACAGACTAGCGGAAACACAGATACGCAGTATTTT
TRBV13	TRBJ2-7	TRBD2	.	CASSSLAGVYEQYF	TGTGCCAGCAGCTCCCTAGCGGGAGTCTACGAGCAGTACTTC
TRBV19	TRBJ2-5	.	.	CASSMQIQETQYF	TGTGCCAGTAGTATGCAGATCCAAGAGACCCAGTACTTC
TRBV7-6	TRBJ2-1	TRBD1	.	CASSSPGQGNEQFF	TGTGCCAGCAGCTCCCCGGGACAGGGCAATGAGCAGTTCTTC
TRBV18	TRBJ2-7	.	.	CASSPGSSSYEQYF	TGTGCCAGCTCACCAGGGAGCTCGTCCTACGAGCAGTACTTC
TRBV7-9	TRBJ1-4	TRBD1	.	CASSLLSRTGSEKLFF	TGTGCCAGCAGCTTATTGTCGAGGACAGGGAGCGAAAAACTGTTTTTT
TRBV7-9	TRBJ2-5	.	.	CASSWDTNQETQYF	TGTGCCAGCAGCTGGGACACCAACCAAGAGACCCAGTACTTC
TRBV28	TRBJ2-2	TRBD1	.	CASSPTGISGELFF	TGTGCCAGCAGCCCGACAGGGATCTCCGGGGAGCTGTTTTTT
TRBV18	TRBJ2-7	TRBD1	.	CASSPAGTGYEQYF	TGTGCCAGCTCACCGGCCGGGACAGGGTACGAGCAGTACTTC
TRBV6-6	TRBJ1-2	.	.	CASSYTGGGNYGYTF	TGTGCCAGCAGTTACACTGGGGGGGGAAACTATGGCTACACCTTC
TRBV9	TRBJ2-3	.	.	CASSVVGSTDTQYF	TGTGCCAGCAGCGTAGTCGGGAGCACAGATACGCAGTATTTT
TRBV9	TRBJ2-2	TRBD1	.	CASSLSGTASTGELFF	TGTGCCAGCAGCTTATCCGGGACAGCCTCCACCGGGGAGCTGTTTTTT
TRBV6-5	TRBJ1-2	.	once	CASSTRSQGYGYTF	TGTGCCAGCAGTACACGCAGCCAGGGATACGGCTACACCTTC
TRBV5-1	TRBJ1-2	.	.	CASSLAPDSYGYTF	TGCGCCAGCAGCTTGGCCCCGGACAGCTATGGCTACACCTTC
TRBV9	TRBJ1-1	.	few	CASSLLLGMNTEAFF	TGTGCCAGCAGCTTACTGCTCGGGATGAACACTGAAGCTTTCTTT
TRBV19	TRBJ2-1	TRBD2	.	CASSGLAGYNEQFF	TGTGCCAGTTCTGGACTAGCGGGGTACAATGAGCAGTTCTTC
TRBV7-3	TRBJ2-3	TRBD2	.	CASSPHSGSPDTQYF	TGTGCCAGCAGCCCCCACAGCGGGAGCCCAGATACGCAGTATTTT
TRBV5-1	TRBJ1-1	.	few	CASSFRGAEAGAFF	TGCGCCAGCAGCTTTCGGGGGGCCGAGGCGGGAGCTTTCTTT
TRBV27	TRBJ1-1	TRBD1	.	CASHWGTGSVAEAFF	TGTGCCAGCCACTGGGGGACAGGTTCAGTTGCGGAAGCTTTCTTT
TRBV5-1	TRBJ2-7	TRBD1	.	CASSPGQGSSYEQYF	TGCGCCAGCAGCCCGGGACAGGGATCTTCCTACGAGCAGTACTTC
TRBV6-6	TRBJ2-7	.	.	CASSPAWRGLYEQYF	TGTGCCAGCAGTCCCGCCTGGCGGGGCCTTTACGAGCAGTACTTC
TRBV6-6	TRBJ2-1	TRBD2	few	CASSSSGEVNEQFF	TGTGCCAGCAGTTCTAGCGGGGAGGTAAATGAGCAGTTCTTC
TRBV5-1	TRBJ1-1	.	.	CASSLVAGSNTEAFF	TGCGCCAGCAGCTTGGTGGCAGGATCGAACACTGAAGCTTTCTTT
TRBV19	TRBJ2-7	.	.	CASKDRASSYEQYF	TGTGCCTCCAAAGACAGAGCCAGCTCCTACGAGCAGTACTTC
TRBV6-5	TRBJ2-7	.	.	CASSYSETGSYEQYF	TGTGCCAGCAGTTACTCCGAAACAGGGTCCTACGAGCAGTACTTC
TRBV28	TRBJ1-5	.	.	CASSPSGRGDSNQPQHF	TGTGCCAGCAGTCCCAGCGGGAGGGGCGATAGCAATCAGCCCCAGCATTTT
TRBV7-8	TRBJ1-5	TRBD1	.	CASSLGVFAGTGNQPQHF	TGTGCCAGCAGCTTAGGAGTTTTCGCCGGGACAGGCAATCAGCCCCAGCATTTT
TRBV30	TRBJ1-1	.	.	CAWTHATGTEAFF	TGTGCCTGGACCCACGCGACGGGGACTGAAGCTTTCTTT
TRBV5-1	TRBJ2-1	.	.	CASSLDGNSYNEQFF	TGCGCCAGCAGCTTGGACGGTAATTCCTACAATGAGCAGTTCTTC
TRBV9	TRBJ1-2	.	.	CASSVGAGVYGYTF	TGTGCCAGCAGCGTAGGGGCAGGGGTCTATGGCTACACCTTC
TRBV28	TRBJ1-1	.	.	CASIQFVNTEAFF	TGTGCCAGCATTCAGTTCGTGAACACTGAAGCTTTCTTT
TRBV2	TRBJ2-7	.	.	CAMQTRSSYEQYF	TGTGCCATGCAGACTAGGAGCTCCTACGAGCAGTACTTC
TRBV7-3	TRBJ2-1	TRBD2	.	CASSLSGTSGGNEQFF	TGTGCCAGCAGCTTAAGCGGGACTAGCGGAGGCAATGAGCAGTTCTTC
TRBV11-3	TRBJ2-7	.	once	CASSHGGEQYF	TGTGCCAGCAGCCATGGAGGCGAGCAGTACTTC
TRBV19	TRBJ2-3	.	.	CASRPTGVGTDTQYF	TGTGCCAGTAGACCTACCGGTGTGGGCACAGATACGCAGTATTTT
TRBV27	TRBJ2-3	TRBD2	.	CASSSIPTSGSANTQYF	TGTGCCAGCAGTTCCATTCCTACTAGCGGGAGCGCGAATACGCAGTATTTT
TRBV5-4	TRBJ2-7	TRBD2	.	CASSSGTSGRGVAEQYF	TGTGCCAGCAGCTCCGGGACTAGCGGGAGAGGCGTTGCCGAGCAGTACTTC
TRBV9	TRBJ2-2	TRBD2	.	CASSVLAGGGTGELFF	TGTGCCAGCAGCGTTTTAGCGGGAGGAGGCACCGGGGAGCTGTTTTTT
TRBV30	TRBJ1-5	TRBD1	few	CAWSVGTGPNQPQHF	TGTGCCTGGAGTGTAGGGACAGGCCCTAATCAGCCCCAGCATTTT
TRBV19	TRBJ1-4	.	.	CASSEQGAKLFF	TGTGCCAGTAGTGAGCAGGGCGCAAAACTGTTTTTT
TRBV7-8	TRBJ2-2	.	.	CASIPPGGRNTGELFF	TGTGCCAGCATCCCTCCCGGAGGGCGGAACACCGGGGAGCTGTTTTTT
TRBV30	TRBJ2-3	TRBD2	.	CACDFSGRAWLGTDTQYF	TGTGCCTGTGATTTTAGCGGGAGGGCCTGGTTAGGCACAGATACGCAGTATTTT
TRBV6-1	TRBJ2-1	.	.	CASSEDGRLAYNEQFF	TGTGCCAGCAGTGAAGACGGGAGACTAGCCTACAATGAGCAGTTCTTC
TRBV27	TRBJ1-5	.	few	CASKMAGNQPQHF	TGTGCCAGCAAGATGGCAGGTAATCAGCCCCAGCATTTT
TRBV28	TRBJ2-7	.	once	CASRSHRDYEQYF	TGTGCCAGCCGCTCCCACAGGGACTACGAGCAGTACTTC
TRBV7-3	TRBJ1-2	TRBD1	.	CASSSPDRGEGYTF	TGTGCCAGCAGCTCCCCCGACAGGGGAGAAGGCTACACCTTC
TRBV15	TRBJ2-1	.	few	CATSKVDRGEQFF	TGTGCCACCAGCAAGGTAGATCGGGGTGAGCAGTTCTTC
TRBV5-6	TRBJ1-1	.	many	CASSLFGNTEAFF	TGTGCCAGCAGCTTGTTCGGGAACACTGAAGCTTTCTTT
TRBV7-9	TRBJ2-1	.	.	CSSTPTGNEQFF	TGTTCCAGCACCCCGACAGGTAATGAGCAGTTCTTC
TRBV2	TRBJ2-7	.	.	CASSSPTGRSYEQYF	TGTGCCAGCAGTAGCCCGACAGGACGTTCCTACGAGCAGTACTTC
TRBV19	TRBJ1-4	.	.	CASSAQVGYEKLFF	TGTGCCAGTAGTGCACAGGTCGGCTATGAAAAACTGTTTTTT
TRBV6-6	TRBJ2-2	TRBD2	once	CASTLAGGSGELFF	TGTGCCAGCACTCTAGCGGGAGGGTCCGGGGAGCTGTTTTTT